This is a list of T cell receptor beta chains from one sample in a study of chronic HIV infection and antiretroviral therapy. One entry per CDR3 protein, called by TCRdb with MiXCR from the 5' RACE reads. The sample includes approximately 30,000 distinct CDR3 sequences, under 9.5% seen only once; the top ten take about 2.4%. Sequenced material: peripheral blood. These receptors were obtained from an adult who had HIV and had not received antiretroviral therapy, or was an uninfected healthy control (not recorded which). Both conserved end residues are part of each CDR3. D genes are given only for firm matches. Clone size is shown for a subset of rows, as once, few, many or a class of expanded clone.

CDR3,DNA,V,size,J,D
CASSVMGLSNSPLHF,TGTGCCAGCAGCGTGATGGGACTGTCTAATTCACCCCTCCACTTT,TRBV9,few,TRBJ1-6,NA
CASGTTGNTIYF,TGTGCCAGCGGGACAACTGGAAACACCATATATTTT,TRBV6-1,NA,TRBJ1-3,NA
CASSPIQGAGNEQYF,TGTGCCAGCAGCCCCATACAGGGGGCGGGCAACGAGCAGTACTTC,TRBV4-2,few,TRBJ2-7,TRBD1
CSVERVAGDNEQFF,TGCAGCGTTGAACGCGTGGCGGGGGACAATGAGCAGTTCTTC,TRBV29-1,few,TRBJ2-1,TRBD2
CASSLTGRGTEAFF,TGTGCCAGCAGCTTAACAGGGAGGGGAACTGAAGCTTTCTTT,TRBV7-6,NA,TRBJ1-1,NA
CASSLEGTGYGYTF,TGTGCCAGCAGCTTAGAGGGGACAGGGTACGGCTACACCTTC,TRBV11-2,NA,TRBJ1-2,TRBD1
CASSIRTSEEDTQYF,TGTGCCAGCAGCATTCGGACTAGCGAGGAAGATACGCAGTATTTT,TRBV4-2,many,TRBJ2-3,TRBD2
CSARGFAGPYEQYF,TGCAGTGCTAGAGGGTTTGCAGGTCCCTACGAGCAGTACTTC,TRBV20-1,many,TRBJ2-7,NA
CASSLSGLVNQPQHF,TGTGCCAGCAGCTTATCAGGGTTGGTCAATCAGCCCCAGCATTTT,TRBV7-8,many,TRBJ1-5,NA
CSVELLLAGGRFF,TGCAGCGTTGAACTCCTACTAGCGGGAGGGAGGTTCTTC,TRBV29-1,NA,TRBJ2-1,TRBD2
CASSPPTGSGNTIYF,TGTGCCAGCAGCCCCCCAACAGGGTCTGGAAACACCATATATTTT,TRBV28,few,TRBJ1-3,NA
CATSRGGDSGELFF,TGTGCCACCAGCAGAGGTGGGGATTCCGGGGAGCTGTTTTTT,TRBV15,few,TRBJ2-2,NA
CSARSRKSGNTIYF,TGCAGTGCTAGAAGTCGGAAATCTGGAAACACCATATATTTT,TRBV20-1,many,TRBJ1-3,NA
CASGTGVYNEQFF,TGTGCCAGTGGGACAGGGGTGTACAATGAGCAGTTCTTC,TRBV19,many,TRBJ2-1,TRBD1
CASSVATNEKLFF,TGTGCCAGCTCGGTTGCAACTAATGAAAAACTGTTTTTT,TRBV27,many,TRBJ1-4,NA
CASSQDARGARNEQFF,TGCGCCAGCAGCCAAGACGCCCGGGGGGCGCGGAATGAGCAGTTCTTC,TRBV4-3,few,TRBJ2-1,NA
CASSESQLSSYNEQFF,TGTGCCAGCAGTGAATCACAGCTTAGCTCCTACAATGAGCAGTTCTTC,TRBV25-1,few,TRBJ2-1,NA
CASSLDAGAGTEAFF,TGCGCCAGCAGCTTGGATGCGGGGGCTGGAACTGAAGCTTTCTTT,TRBV5-1,many,TRBJ1-1,NA
CSASMGPDTQYF,TGCAGTGCTAGTATGGGGCCAGATACGCAGTATTTT,TRBV20-1,many,TRBJ2-3,NA
CSVEEGQGYEKLFF,TGCAGCGTTGAAGAGGGACAGGGGTATGAAAAACTGTTTTTT,TRBV29-1,few,TRBJ1-4,TRBD1
CASSLTGASEQFF,TGTGCCAGCAGCTTAACAGGGGCCAGTGAGCAGTTCTTC,TRBV7-2,few,TRBJ2-1,TRBD1
CASSQDPGQPQHF,TGTGCCAGCAGCCAAGATCCCGGTCAACCCCAGCATTTT,TRBV4-2,many,TRBJ1-5,NA
CSVDLLQETQYF,TGCAGCGTTGATTTGCTCCAAGAGACCCAGTACTTC,TRBV29-1,medium-sized,TRBJ2-5,NA
CAPRRGQYNQPQHF,TGCGCCCCTCGGAGGGGACAGTACAATCAGCCCCAGCATTTT,TRBV5-1,NA,TRBJ1-5,TRBD1
CSARPPSGGQAPYEQYF,TGCAGTGCCCGACCCCCCTCGGGGGGCCAGGCCCCCTACGAGCAGTACTTC,TRBV20-1,many,TRBJ2-7,NA
CASSYSNRGEAFF,TGTGCCAGCAGTTACTCGAACAGGGGCGAAGCTTTCTTT,TRBV6-2/TRBV6-3,few,TRBJ1-1,TRBD1
CASSSPPMGHYGYTF,TGCGCCAGCAGCTCGCCCCCAATGGGACATTATGGCTACACCTTC,TRBV5-1,many,TRBJ1-2,NA
CASSGGPYSSYEQYF,TGTGCCAGCAGCGGGGGACCTTATTCTTCCTACGAGCAGTACTTC,TRBV11-2,NA,TRBJ2-7,NA
CSVEGRQTREQFF,TGCAGCGTTGAAGGGAGACAGACACGTGAGCAGTTCTTC,TRBV29-1,many,TRBJ2-1,NA
CASRRAAIYEQYF,TGTGCCAGCAGGAGGGCAGCCATCTACGAGCAGTACTTC,TRBV6-2/TRBV6-3,many,TRBJ2-7,NA
CSASPRGRMNTEAFF,TGCAGTGCTAGCCCCCGTGGGAGAATGAACACTGAAGCTTTCTTT,TRBV20-1,NA,TRBJ1-1,NA
CASNKAGELYEQFF,TGTGCCAGCAACAAAGCGGGAGAGCTCTATGAGCAGTTCTTC,TRBV12-3/TRBV12-4,many,TRBJ2-1,TRBD2
CASSYGGDTEAFF,TGTGCCAGCAGCTATGGGGGGGACACTGAAGCTTTCTTT,TRBV7-9,NA,TRBJ1-1,NA
CASSQDRTSGDWYEQFF,TGCGCCAGCAGCCAAGATAGGACTAGCGGGGACTGGTATGAGCAGTTCTTC,TRBV4-1,many,TRBJ2-1,TRBD2
CSASRSPLHF,TGCAGTGCTAGTCGGTCACCCCTCCACTTT,TRBV20-1,many,TRBJ1-6,NA
CSADLRDRDIYEQYF,TGCAGTGCCGATCTCCGGGACAGGGACATCTACGAGCAGTACTTC,TRBV20-1,few,TRBJ2-7,TRBD1
CSVLTSGRTYNEQFF,TGCAGCGTTCTGACTAGCGGGAGGACCTACAATGAGCAGTTCTTC,TRBV29-1,NA,TRBJ2-1,TRBD2
CASSPLTGEERDEQYF,TGTGCCAGCTCACCATTAACAGGGGAAGAAAGGGACGAGCAGTACTTC,TRBV18,many,TRBJ2-7,TRBD1
CASSLGPAVQETQYF,TGTGCCAGCAGCCTCGGCCCAGCGGTACAAGAGACCCAGTACTTC,TRBV11-2,NA,TRBJ2-5,NA
CSSKGGDSADTQYF,TGCAGCTCCAAGGGGGGAGATTCGGCAGATACGCAGTATTTT,TRBV29-1,few,TRBJ2-3,NA
CSVAWGQTDTEAFF,TGCAGCGTCGCTTGGGGACAGACCGACACTGAAGCTTTCTTT,TRBV29-1,NA,TRBJ1-1,TRBD1
CASTLGSKLAKNIQYF,TGTGCCAGCACCTTAGGATCTAAACTAGCCAAAAACATTCAGTACTTC,TRBV7-2,many,TRBJ2-4,NA
CASNLRGRDSSYEQYF,TGTGCCAGCAATTTAAGGGGCCGGGACAGCTCCTACGAGCAGTACTTC,TRBV12-3/TRBV12-4,few,TRBJ2-7,TRBD1
CASSPSTNEKLFF,TGTGCCAGCAGTCCCTCGACTAATGAAAAACTGTTTTTT,TRBV6-5,many,TRBJ1-4,NA
CASSQNQRDYEQYF,TGCGCCAGCAGCCAAAATCAAAGGGACTACGAGCAGTACTTC,TRBV4-1,NA,TRBJ2-7,NA
CASSPGLAGNNEQFF,TGTGCCAGCAGTCCCGGACTAGCGGGAAACAATGAGCAGTTCTTC,TRBV27,many,TRBJ2-1,TRBD2
CASSPGDAVEEKLFF,TGTGCCAGCAGTCCTGGTGATGCGGTAGAGGAAAAACTGTTTTTT,TRBV6-2/TRBV6-3,many,TRBJ1-4,NA
CASSPMRREQYF,TGTGCCAGCAGCCCCATGCGTAGAGAGCAGTACTTC,TRBV7-9,many,TRBJ2-7,NA
CASTKASGELFF,TGTGCCAGCACCAAGGCCTCCGGGGAGCTGTTTTTT,TRBV5-4,many,TRBJ2-2,NA
CASSVEGLAGDTDTQYF,TGTGCCAGCAGCGTAGAGGGACTAGCGGGGGACACAGATACGCAGTATTTT,TRBV9,NA,TRBJ2-3,TRBD2
CASSLAGQGNTEAFF,TGTGCCAGCAGCTTAGCGGGACAGGGCAACACTGAAGCTTTCTTT,TRBV11-2,many,TRBJ1-1,TRBD1
CASSLDWRDTEAFF,TGTGCCAGCAGCTTAGACTGGCGCGACACTGAAGCTTTCTTT,TRBV7-9,NA,TRBJ1-1,NA
CAISESRDESAQYF,TGTGCCATCAGTGAGTCCCGAGATGAAAGTGCGCAGTACTTC,TRBV10-3,NA,TRBJ2-7,NA
CASSQESRSFSQYF,TGCGCCAGCAGCCAAGAAAGCAGGTCCTTTTCCCAGTACTTC,TRBV4-1,many,TRBJ2-5,NA
CATTQGHSNQPQHF,TGTGCCACAACACAGGGACATAGCAATCAGCCCCAGCATTTT,TRBV10-3,few,TRBJ1-5,NA